These T cell receptor beta chains were read from a single sample in a study of PD-L1 blockade in urothelial cancer. Only in-frame clones appear in the TCRdb table, and some are missing; sequencing was by immunoSEQ multiplex PCR. Here the sample spans approximately 50,000 clones, 70% to 90% being singletons. The material was PBMCs, obtained around atezolizumab (anti-PD-L1) treatment. Receptor source: a man between 60 and 70 years old with urothelial cancer. CDR3s include the opening cysteine and the closing phenylalanine or tryptophan. D genes are given only for firm matches. Some rows mark clone size as missing; the rest say once, few, many or name a class of expanded clone.

abundance: NA; j_gene: TRBJ1-5; v_gene: TRBV4-3; d_gene: NA; CDR3nt: TGCGCCAGCAGCCAAGACAGGCTCCCCGATCAGCCCCAGCATTTT; CDR3aa: CASSQDRLPDQPQHF
abundance: NA; j_gene: TRBJ1-4; v_gene: TRBV5-1; d_gene: NA; CDR3nt: TGCGCCAGCAGCTTCGCGTATGATATTAATGAAAAACTGTTTTTT; CDR3aa: CASSFAYDINEKLFF
abundance: NA; j_gene: TRBJ2-7; v_gene: TRBV10-1; d_gene: NA; CDR3nt: TGCGCCAGCAGTTCGTCGGGGACCTACGAGCAGTACTTC; CDR3aa: CASSSSGTYEQYF
abundance: few; j_gene: TRBJ1-6; v_gene: TRBV11-2; d_gene: NA; CDR3nt: TGTGCCAGCAGCGAGGTGGGCCCTAGCAATTCACCCCTCCACTTT; CDR3aa: CASSEVGPSNSPLHF
abundance: NA; j_gene: TRBJ2-4; v_gene: TRBV30; d_gene: NA; CDR3nt: TGTGCCTGGAGTATTGGGCAGGGCAAAAACATTCAGTACTTC; CDR3aa: CAWSIGQGKNIQYF
abundance: NA; j_gene: TRBJ1-6; v_gene: TRBV19; d_gene: TRBD1; CDR3nt: TGTGCCAGTACCCCCCGGACAGGGGGAGGTAATTCACCCCTCCACTTT; CDR3aa: CASTPRTGGGNSPLHF
abundance: NA; j_gene: TRBJ2-1; v_gene: TRBV4-3; d_gene: NA; CDR3nt: TGCGCCAGCAGCCAAGAGGCTAGCGAGGCCTACAATGAGCAGTTCTTC; CDR3aa: CASSQEASEAYNEQFF
abundance: NA; j_gene: TRBJ1-3; v_gene: TRBV2; d_gene: NA; CDR3nt: TGTGCCAGCAGTGAAGCGCTTCCACAGGCTGCCTCTGGAAACACCATATATTTT; CDR3aa: CASSEALPQAASGNTIYF
abundance: NA; j_gene: TRBJ1-6; v_gene: TRBV19; d_gene: NA; CDR3nt: TGTGCCAGTAGTATTGAGGGCCTCACACCCCTCCACTTT; CDR3aa: CASSIEGLTPLHF
abundance: once; j_gene: TRBJ2-2; v_gene: TRBV4-2; d_gene: NA; CDR3nt: TGTGCCAGCAGCCAAGATATCCCAGGGGCGAGCGGGGAGCTGTTTTTT; CDR3aa: CASSQDIPGASGELFF